Below, 25 T cell receptor beta chains from the same sample are listed, as sequenced in a study of blood T cell repertoires in COVID-19. Repertoires were generated with immunoSEQ multiplex PCR, while TCRdb's copy carries only in-frame clones and drops some. The data contain tens of thousands of clones, about nine tenths of them singletons. Source material: peripheral blood. Every receptor here comes from a human donor in a cohort sampled during active COVID-19.

This rearrangement joins TRBV5-1 to TRBJ2-3, with D perhaps TRBD1 (6 bases). The V end was cut by 6 bases, the J end by 1 base, with 21 bases between. Germline CDR1 reads SGHRS; CDR2 reads YFSETQ. The CDR3 is 17 residues long. The CDR3 spells CASISRDTLGGTDTQYF. The CDR3 DNA is TGCGCCAGCATCAGCCGGGACACCCTTGGGGGCACAGATACGCAGTATTTT.

The V gene is TRBV4-1, the J gene TRBJ2-2, with TRBD1 matching 8 bases. The length of the CDR3 is 14 residues. The germline CDR1 and CDR2 sequences are MGHRA and YSYEKL. The junction had 2 bases not matched to a gene; V was cut back by 1 base and J by 7 bases. CDR3 nucleotides: TGCGCCAGCAGCCAAGTCAGGGGGCGCGGGGAGCTGTTTTTT. It yields the protein CASSQVRGRGELFF.

The chain joins TRBV4-3 to TRBJ2-2; 7 nucleotides line up with TRBD2. This CDR3 comprises 16 residues. V trimming: 4 bases; J trimming: 4 bases; junction bases outside the gene matches: 9. Germline V gene lookup returns CDR1 LGHNA and CDR2 YSLEER. The CDR3 DNA sequence: TGCGCCAGCAGCCCCTCTGGGGGGGTTGGCACCGGGGAGCTGTTTTTT. Translating it yields CASSPSGGVGTGELFF.

This clone is a singleton in its sample. The V gene is TRBV5-4, the J gene TRBJ2-2, with D perhaps matching TRBD1 (6 bases). Germline loops: CDR1 SGHNT, CDR2 YYREEE (reference sequence). The CDR3 extends over 17 amino acids. Trimming cost V 5 bases and J 5 bases, with 22 bases left between them. For the CDR3, the DNA is TGTGCCAGCAGTTTTCAAAGGGGACAATGGGGAACCGGGGAGCTGTTTTTT. Its protein is CASSFQRGQWGTGELFF. The variable domain in full, with the rest retrieved from reference TRBV5-4 and TRBJ2-2, is ETGVTQSPTHLIKTRGQQVTLRCSSQSGHNTVSWYQQALGQGPQFIFQYYREEENGRGNFPPRFSGLQFPNYSSELNVNALELDDSALYLCASSFQRGQWGTGELFFGEGSRLTVL.

The sample holds a few counts of this clone. The chain employs TRBV30 and TRBJ1-5; D perhaps matches TRBD1 (5 bases). The germline V gene has CDR1 GTSNPN and CDR2 SVGIG (reference sequence). The CDR3 contains 13 residues. The V end lost 5 bases, the J end lost 4 bases, and 12 bases lay between the germline ends. Written as DNA, the CDR3 is TGTGCCTGGGGGGCTTCGTGGAATCAGCCCCAGCATTTT. Protein sequence: CAWGASWNQPQHF.

The chain carries TRBV5-6 and TRBJ1-2; D uncertain. The germline V and J ends were trimmed by 1 base and 0 bases, with 7 bases remaining between them. CDR1 is SGHDT, CDR2 YYEEEE, per germline. The CDR3 extends over 14 amino acids. In nucleotides, the CDR3 is TGTGCCAGCAGCTTGTCGGGTTCTAACTATGGCTACACCTTC. Protein: CASSLSGSNYGYTF.

This clone was seen a single time. The rearrangement links TRBV7-2 to TRBJ2-5; 9 nucleotides agree with TRBD1. CDR3 length: 16 residues. From germline, CDR1 is SGHTA and CDR2 FQGNSA. Trimming removed 1 base from V and 5 bases from J; junction bases left unmatched: 8. CDR3 in amino acids: CASSLELQGAWETQYF. The DNA of the CDR3 is TGTGCCAGCAGCTTAGAACTACAGGGGGCTTGGGAGACCCAGTACTTC.

The J gene is TRBJ2-7, the V gene TRBV5-4, with a weak D call TRBD2 (6 bases). The germline V gene encodes CDR1 SGHNT and CDR2 YYREEE (reference sequence). V was pared by 3 bases and J by 0 bases, with 19 bases between. CDR3 length equals 17 residues. This CDR3 reads CASSYAPRRGLSYEQYF. Here the CDR3 DNA reads TGTGCCAGCAGCTACGCTCCGAGGCGGGGACTCTCCTACGAGCAGTACTTC.

This chain links TRBV3-1 (or the pseudogene TRBV3-2) with TRBJ2-4; possible D gene TRBD1, 6 bases. The CDR3 runs to 17 residues. Trimming took off 1 base at V and 7 bases at J, with 20 bases between the two ends. From germline, CDR1 is LGHDT and CDR2 YNNKEL (reference sequence). CDR3 loop: CASSQVSNRVGENIQYF. Here the CDR3 DNA reads TGTGCCAGCAGCCAAGTCTCAAACAGGGTGGGGGAGAACATTCAGTACTTC.

The chain uses TRBV5-3 and TRBJ2-3; TRBD1 matches at 9 bases. TRBV5-3 is noted as an ORF with a role that remains uncertain. The CDR3 has 15 residues. The V gene end was trimmed by 4 bases and the J gene end by 5 bases; junction bases not matched to a gene: 8. CDR3 in DNA: TGTGCCAGAAGCCCCACGGGGACAGGGCGAGATACGCAGTATTTT. It encodes CARSPTGTGRDTQYF.

V usage is TRBV7-9 and J usage is TRBJ2-2; 8 positions agree with TRBD2. The germline gives CDR1 SEHNR, CDR2 FQNEAQ (reference sequence). Losses at the gene ends were 4 bases for V and 6 bases for J; bases not matched to a gene: 7. The CDR3 is 15 amino acids. The CDR3, as DNA: TGTGCCAGCAGCTCGGTCTGGCGGGGGGCCGGGGAGCTGTTTTTT. Protein: CASSSVWRGAGELFF.

The V and J genes are TRBV3-1 (or the pseudogene TRBV3-2) and TRBJ2-1; no firm D call. V shed 0 bases and J shed 7 bases, with 7 bases lying between them. Germline V CDR1 and CDR2: LGHDT, YNNKEL (reference sequence). This CDR3 has 13 amino acids. CDR3 amino acids: CASSQDAGNEQFF. The CDR3 nucleotides read TGTGCCAGCAGCCAAGATGCCGGTAATGAGCAGTTCTTC.

The J gene is TRBJ1-6, the V gene TRBV21-1. TRBV21-1 is a pseudogene. This CDR3 has 17 residues. The CDR3 region has the DNA TGTGCCAGCAGCAAAGATAGAGGGCGGAGCTATAATTCACCCCTCCACTTT. This translates into CASSKDRGRSYNSPLHF.

This chain joins TRBV6-5 and TRBJ2-5, with 7 bases fitting TRBD1. Germline V gene data show CDR1 as MNHEY and CDR2 as SVGAGI. The V gene end was trimmed by 0 bases and the J gene end by 1 base; junction bases not matched to a gene: 5. The CDR3 runs 16 residues. CDR3 region: CASSYSTGAPQETQYF. DNA of the CDR3: TGTGCCAGCAGTTACTCTACAGGGGCGCCCCAAGAGACCCAGTACTTC.

The CDR3 DNA reads TGTGCCAGCAGTTCAAATTCACCCCTCCACTTT. As protein: CASSSNSPLHF. The V gene is TRBV12-3 or TRBV12-4, the J gene TRBJ1-6; D not certain. The CDR3 is made up of 11 amino acids. V lost 4 bases and J 7 bases, leaving 2 bases between the germline ends.

V gene TRBV18 combines with J gene TRBJ1-2; the match to TRBD1 covers 7 bases. The CDR3 runs 13 residues. Germline V gene sequence: CDR1 KGHSH, CDR2 LQKENI. Trimming took 5 bases from V and 3 from J; bases not matched to a gene: 3. CDR3 sequence reads: CASSEGTDYGYTF. Here the CDR3 DNA reads TGTGCCAGCTCAGAAGGGACAGACTATGGCTACACCTTC.

This chain joins TRBV3-1 (or the pseudogene TRBV3-2) and TRBJ1-1; D uncertain. CDR1 and CDR2 from the germline V gene are LGHDT and YNNKEL (reference sequence). The CDR3 has 13 amino acids. V lost 0 bases, J lost 8 bases, and 10 bases lay in between. The DNA of the CDR3 is TGTGCCAGCAGCCAAGATTTAGGAGGGGAAGCTTTCTTT. Residues: CASSQDLGGEAFF.

This rearrangement joins TRBV11-1 to TRBJ2-7; TRBD1 is a possible D gene (6 bases). The germline gives CDR1 SGHAT, CDR2 FQDESV (reference sequence). V gave up 5 bases and J gave up 3 bases, with 14 bases separating them. CDR3 length: 14 amino acids. The CDR3 reads CASSPLDRIYEQYF. The CDR3 DNA reads as TGTGCCAGCAGCCCCCTGGACAGAATCTACGAGCAGTACTTC.

The CDR3, as DNA: TGTGCCAGCAGTGATCCGACTAGCGGGGAAAAGACCCAGTACTTC. Encoded protein: CASSDPTSGEKTQYF. The V and J genes are TRBV27 and TRBJ2-5; the match to TRBD2 covers 11 bases. The CDR3 is 15 residues long. V trimming: 5 bases; J trimming: 6 bases; junction bases outside the gene matches: 8. Germline assignment: CDR1 MNHEY and CDR2 SMNVEV (reference sequence).

The J gene is TRBJ2-3, the V gene TRBV28; possibly TRBD2 for D (5 bases). The germline V and J ends were trimmed by 4 bases and 3 bases, with 5 bases remaining between them. The CDR3 is made up of 12 amino acids. From germline, CDR1 is MDHEN and CDR2 SYDVKM. The CDR3: CASSSGTDTQYF. CDR3 nucleotide sequence: TGTGCCAGCAGTTCGGGAACAGATACGCAGTATTTT.

This CDR3 is CASPKFRPAFF. In DNA, the CDR3 is TGTGCCAGCCCTAAATTCCGCCCGGCTTTCTTT. The chain has TRBV18 and TRBJ1-1, with D uncertain. The CDR3 length is 11 residues. CDR1 and CDR2 from the germline V gene are KGHSH and LQKENI. The ends were cut back, 8 bases at V and 11 bases at J, with 15 bases in the middle.

V is TRBV9 and J is TRBJ2-3; the match to TRBD2 covers 7 bases. The ends lost 3 bases at V and 2 bases at J; junction bases unmatched: 3. From germline, CDR1 is SGDLS and CDR2 YYNGEE. This CDR3 region has 14 residues. As DNA, the CDR3 is TGTGCCAGCAGCGCGAGCGGGGCCACAGATACGCAGTATTTT. Its protein is CASSASGATDTQYF.

The rearrangement uses TRBV6-1 and TRBJ1-6; the D is unclear. Germline-derived CDR1 and CDR2 are MNHNS and SASEGT. The ends were cut back, 2 bases at V and 7 bases at J, with 12 bases in the middle. This CDR3 comprises 15 residues. CDR3 nucleotides: TGTGCCAGCAGTGAAAGGCGGGCCGAAAATTCACCCCTCCACTTT. It translates to CASSERRAENSPLHF.

The rearrangement links TRBV13 to TRBJ2-4; TRBD2 is a possible D gene (5 bases). Between the trimmed V and J ends, which lost 0 bases and 2 bases, there was a span of 14 bases. The CDR3 extends over 17 amino acids. The germline gives CDR1 PRHDT, CDR2 FYEKMQ (reference sequence). The CDR3 nucleotides are TGTGCCAGCAGCTTAGGGGGGAGCTCCAGCCCCAAAAACATTCAGTACTTC. Translated: CASSLGGSSSPKNIQYF.

The V gene is TRBV5-1, the J gene TRBJ2-3; 16 bases align to TRBD2. The V and J ends lost 2 bases and 1 base, in that order; junction bases with no gene match: 7. The length of the CDR3 is 19 residues. CDR1 is SGHRS and CDR2 is YFSETQ in the germline V gene. CDR3 protein: CASSFGTSGGDFGTDTQYF. CDR3 in DNA: TGCGCCAGCAGCTTCGGGACTAGCGGGGGGGACTTTGGCACAGATACGCAGTATTTT.